This TCR beta chain was obtained from a study of response to subunit inactivated influenza vaccine. In germline, CDR1 is KGHDR, CDR2 SFDVKD. The CDR3 is 17 amino acids. The V end lost 1 base, the J end lost 3 bases, and 16 bases lay between the germline ends. TCRdb fed the RT-PCR reads into MiXCR, producing one record per CDR3 protein. The profile shows hundreds of thousands of distinct CDR3 sequences, approximately 14% of them singletons. This clonotype showed up just once. The rearrangement links TRBV24-1 to TRBJ2-3; D is possibly TRBD1 or TRBD2 (5 bases each). The sequence derives from a man in his fifties who received an inactivated influenza vaccine. Sequenced here: PBMCs from blood, sampled roughly 15 days before vaccination. The CDR3 sequence: CATSDFGAGKGTDTQYF. In DNA form, the CDR3 reads TGTGCCACCAGTGATTTCGGGGCTGGGAAGGGTACAGATACGCAGTATTTT.